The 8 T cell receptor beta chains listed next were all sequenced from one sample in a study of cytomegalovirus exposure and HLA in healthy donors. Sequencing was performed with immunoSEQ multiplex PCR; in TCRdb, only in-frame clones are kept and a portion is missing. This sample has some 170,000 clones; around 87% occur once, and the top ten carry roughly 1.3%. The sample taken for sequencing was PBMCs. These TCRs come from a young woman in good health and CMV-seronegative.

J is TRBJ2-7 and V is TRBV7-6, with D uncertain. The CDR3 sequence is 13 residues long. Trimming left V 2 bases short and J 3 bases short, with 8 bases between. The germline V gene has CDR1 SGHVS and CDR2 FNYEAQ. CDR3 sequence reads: CASSLRQDYEQYF. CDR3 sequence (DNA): TGTGCCAGCAGCTTACGCCAGGACTACGAGCAGTACTTC.

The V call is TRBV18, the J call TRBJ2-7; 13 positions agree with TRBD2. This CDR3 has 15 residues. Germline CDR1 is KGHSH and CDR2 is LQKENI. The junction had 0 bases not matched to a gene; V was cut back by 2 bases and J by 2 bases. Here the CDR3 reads CASSPGTSGAYEQYF. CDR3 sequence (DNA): TGTGCCAGCTCACCAGGGACTAGCGGGGCCTACGAGCAGTACTTC.

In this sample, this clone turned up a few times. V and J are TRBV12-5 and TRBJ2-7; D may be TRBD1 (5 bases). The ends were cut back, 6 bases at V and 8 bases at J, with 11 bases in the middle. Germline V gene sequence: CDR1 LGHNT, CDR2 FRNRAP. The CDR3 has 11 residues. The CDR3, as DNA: TGTGCTAGTGGAAGGGGTGTCCAGCAGTACTTC. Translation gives CASGRGVQQYF. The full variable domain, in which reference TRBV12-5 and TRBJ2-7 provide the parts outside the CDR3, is DARVTQTPRHKVTEMGQEVTMRCQPILGHNTVFWYRQTMMQGLELLAYFRNRAPLDDSGMPKDRFSAEMPDATLATLKIQPSEPRDSAVYFCASGRGVQQYFGPGTRLTVT.

DNA of the CDR3: TGTGCCAGCAGTCACCCGGGACTAGCGGGTGAGCAGTTCTTC. Its protein product is CASSHPGLAGEQFF. This rearrangement joins TRBV11-2 to TRBJ2-1; 12 nucleotides line up with TRBD2. Germline V gene sequence: CDR1 SGHAT, CDR2 FQNNGV. This CDR3 contains 14 residues. Germline trimming cut 6 bases from V and 9 bases from J; bases unmatched to any gene: 6.

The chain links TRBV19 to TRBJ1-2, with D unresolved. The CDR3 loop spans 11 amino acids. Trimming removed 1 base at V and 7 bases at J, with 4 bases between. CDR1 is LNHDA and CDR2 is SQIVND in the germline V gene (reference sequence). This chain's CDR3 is CASSIASGYTF. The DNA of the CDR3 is TGTGCCAGTAGTATAGCCAGTGGCTACACCTTC.

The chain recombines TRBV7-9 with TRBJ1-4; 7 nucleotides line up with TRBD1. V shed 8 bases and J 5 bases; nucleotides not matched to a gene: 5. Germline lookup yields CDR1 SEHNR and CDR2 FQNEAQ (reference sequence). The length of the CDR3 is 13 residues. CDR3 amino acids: CASRTGVNEKLFF. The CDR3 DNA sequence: TGTGCCAGCCGAACAGGGGTAAATGAAAAACTGTTTTTT.

CDR3 coding DNA: TGTGCCAGCAGCCCAGAAGGCGGGGGATCCTACGAGCAGTACTTC. It translates to CASSPEGGGSYEQYF. The rearrangement uses TRBV7-6 and TRBJ2-7; 7 nucleotides line up with TRBD2. The V segment lost 5 bases and the J segment 1 base; nucleotides outside the gene matches: 8. The CDR3 has 15 amino acids. Germline CDR1 SGHVS, CDR2 FNYEAQ.

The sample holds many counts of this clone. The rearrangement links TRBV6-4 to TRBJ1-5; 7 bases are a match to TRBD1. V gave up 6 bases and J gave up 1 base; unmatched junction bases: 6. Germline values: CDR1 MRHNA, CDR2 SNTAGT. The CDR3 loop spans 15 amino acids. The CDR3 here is CASSPTGDSNQPQHF. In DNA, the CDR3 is TGTGCCAGCAGCCCAACAGGGGACAGCAATCAGCCCCAGCATTTT.